The rows below give T cell receptor beta chains drawn from one sample of a study of T cell repertoires in cytomegalovirus infection. Using its own MiXCR run on the reads, TCRdb lists one record per CDR3 protein. The table has roughly 920,000 distinct CDR3 sequences, roughly 30% seen once. For these TCRs, the target antigens are not known. This specimen was cultured CD8+ T cells from PBMCs, taken from culture after CMV antigen stimulation. These receptor sequences come from a human donor in good health (CMV status not recorded). Some clones in this sample may be carry-over from other donors' samples. The CDR3 runs from the conserved cysteine through the conserved F or W. Fields, in order: clone size, V gene, J gene, D gene, CDR3 DNA, CDR3 protein. A D gene is named only where the DNA matches it firmly. Part of the rows lack a size; the others show once, few, many or a class for expanded clones.

NA	TRBV7-9	TRBJ2-3	TRBD1	TGTGCCAGCAGCTTACCCCGGGACAGGGGGATAGATACGCAGTATTTT	CASSLPRDRGIDTQYF
NA	TRBV12-3/TRBV12-4	TRBJ1-1	NA	TGTGCCAGCAGTTCCTCGGTGGACGGGCACACTGAAGCTTTCTTT	CASSSSVDGHTEAFF
NA	TRBV12-3/TRBV12-4	TRBJ1-1	NA	TGTGCCAGCAGTCCCCTTACAGGGTCGAACACTGAAGCTTTCTTT	CASSPLTGSNTEAFF
many	TRBV12-3/TRBV12-4	TRBJ2-7	NA	TGTGCCAGCAGCCCCAACAGGGACGAGCAGTACTTC	CASSPNRDEQYF
many	TRBV7-2	TRBJ1-5	NA	TGTGCCAGCAGCCAGGGAGGAGGGGTCAATCAGCCCCAGCATTTT	CASSQGGGVNQPQHF
few	TRBV6-2/TRBV6-3	TRBJ1-1	NA	TGTGCCAGCACTAGGAGTACGAACACTGAAGCTTTCTTT	CASTRSTNTEAFF
NA	TRBV20-1	TRBJ1-1	NA	TGCAGTGCCCGGGCGAAGTACACTGAAGCTTTCTTT	CSARAKYTEAFF
NA	TRBV7-9	TRBJ1-2	NA	TGTGCCAGCAGCCCGCCTGATGGCCTTTATAACTATGGCTACACCTTC	CASSPPDGLYNYGYTF
NA	TRBV28	TRBJ1-5	TRBD1	TGTGCCAGCAGTTTAAAGTTGGGACAGGGAAATCAGCCCCAGCATTTT	CASSLKLGQGNQPQHF
many	TRBV12-3/TRBV12-4	TRBJ2-7	NA	TGTGCCAGCGGACAGCTGTCCTACGAGCAGTACTTC	CASGQLSYEQYF
NA	TRBV7-9	TRBJ2-2	NA	TGTGCCAGCACCCCCGCAGGGCGAATCACCGGGGAGCTGTTTTTT	CASTPAGRITGELFF
NA	TRBV5-6	TRBJ1-1	NA	TGTGCCAGCAGCTACCAGGCAGGGACTGAAGCTTTCTTT	CASSYQAGTEAFF
NA	TRBV7-3	TRBJ2-2	NA	TGTGCCAGCAGCCCTTTCGGGGGTTCGAACACCGGGGAGCTGTTTTTT	CASSPFGGSNTGELFF
NA	TRBV7-6	TRBJ2-2	NA	TGTGCCAGCAGCTACTGGGACCGAGGGACCGGGGAGCTGTTTTTT	CASSYWDRGTGELFF
few	TRBV6-5	TRBJ2-3	NA	TGTGCCAGCAGTTTCCTCCAGGAGTCAGGGTTAGATACGCAGTATTTT	CASSFLQESGLDTQYF
few	TRBV4-1	TRBJ2-1	NA	TGCGCCAGCAGCCACGGACTTGGGAATGAGCAGTTCTTC	CASSHGLGNEQFF
few	TRBV7-9	TRBJ1-2	TRBD1	TGTGCCAGCAGACATCGACAGGGGATGGATGGCTACACCTTC	CASRHRQGMDGYTF
few	TRBV28	TRBJ1-2	NA	TGTGCCAGTTACACGGGGTATGGCTACACCTTC	CASYTGYGYTF
NA	TRBV3-1	TRBJ1-1	NA	TGTGCCAGCAGCCAGGGGGTGGGGCCGAACACTGAAGCTTTCTTT	CASSQGVGPNTEAFF
few	TRBV19	TRBJ1-2	NA	TGTGCCAGTAGCAGCCTGGGGACATTTAGTCTAAACCATGGCTACACCTTC	CASSSLGTFSLNHGYTF
many	TRBV10-3	TRBJ1-5	NA	TGTGCCACGCGAGGGCAGGACAATCAGCCCCAGCATTTT	CATRGQDNQPQHF
once	TRBV5-6	TRBJ1-1	NA	TGTGCCAGCAGCTTGGCCAAGATGGATCCATTCCTGAACACTGAAGCTTTCTTT	CASSLAKMDPFLNTEAFF
NA	TRBV6-6	TRBJ2-3	TRBD2	TGTGCCAGCAGTTACTCGAGTCTAGCGGCAGATACGCAGTATTTT	CASSYSSLAADTQYF
few	TRBV6-2/TRBV6-3	TRBJ2-5	TRBD2	TGTGCCAGCAGCCATAGCGGGGCGTACCAAGAGACCCAGTACTTC	CASSHSGAYQETQYF
few	TRBV27	TRBJ2-1	NA	TGTGCCAGCAGTCCCCGAGCGACCCCTTACAATGAGCAGTTCTTC	CASSPRATPYNEQFF
few	TRBV7-6	TRBJ2-3	NA	TGTGCCAGCAGCTCGCTAGGGGGGGACACAGATACGCAGTATTTT	CASSSLGGDTDTQYF
once	TRBV7-9	TRBJ1-2	NA	TGTGCCAGCAGCTTATACCCAGGGAATGGCTACACCTTC	CASSLYPGNGYTF
many	TRBV2	TRBJ2-5	TRBD2	TGTGCCAGCAGTCGCATACCCGGACTAGCGGGGAGGGAGACCCAGTACTTC	CASSRIPGLAGRETQYF
NA	TRBV7-9	TRBJ1-1	NA	TGTGCCAGCAGCTCGAGGGCCGGGTTCACTGAAGCTTTCTTT	CASSSRAGFTEAFF
few	TRBV14	TRBJ1-4	NA	TGTGCCAGCAGCCAAGAGAGTTCATCTAATGAAAAACTGTTTTTT	CASSQESSSNEKLFF
few	TRBV19	TRBJ1-5	NA	TGTGCCAGTAGTATACTCCCTCGGACAGAGGATCAGCCCCAGCATTTT	CASSILPRTEDQPQHF
NA	TRBV19	TRBJ1-2	NA	TGTGCCAGTAGTTCGAGGGACGTTGGAGGCTACACCTTC	CASSSRDVGGYTF
many	TRBV7-9	TRBJ2-7	NA	TGTGCCAGCAGTTTAACAACCTACGAGCAGTACTTC	CASSLTTYEQYF
few	TRBV7-2	TRBJ1-6	NA	TGTGCCAGCAGCTTAGTTACAGGGCCTGATTCACCCCTCCACTTT	CASSLVTGPDSPLHF
NA	TRBV15	TRBJ1-3	NA	TGTGCCACCAGCAGAGATGCGACGGGGGACACCATATATTTT	CATSRDATGDTIYF
many	TRBV7-8	TRBJ1-6	TRBD1	TGTGCCAGCAGCAGGCAGGGGGCGTTGAATTCACCCCTCCACTTT	CASSRQGALNSPLHF
NA	TRBV15	TRBJ2-5	NA	TGTGCCACCAGCAGAGCCGGATCACAAGAGACCCAGTACTTC	CATSRAGSQETQYF
many	TRBV6-1	TRBJ2-2	TRBD1	TGTGCCAGCAGTGTTGACCCCCTCAGGGGGCGGGGGGAGCTGTTTTTT	CASSVDPLRGRGELFF
many	TRBV7-9	TRBJ2-1	NA	TGTGCCAGCACGTCGGCACCCAATGAGCAGTTCTTC	CASTSAPNEQFF
few	TRBV12-3/TRBV12-4	TRBJ2-2	TRBD1	TGTGCCAGCAGTTCAGGGGGTCCCGGGGAGCTGTTTTTT	CASSSGGPGELFF
many	TRBV11-2	TRBJ2-1	NA	TGTGCCAGCAGCAGACAGCGTCCGGATGAGCAGTTCTTC	CASSRQRPDEQFF
few	TRBV6-5	TRBJ1-1	NA	TGTGCCAGCACCCAGGGCGACACTGAAGCTTTCTTT	CASTQGDTEAFF
NA	TRBV28	TRBJ2-3	TRBD2	TGTGCCGGGGGACAGGCGGGACTAGCGGGGGGCACAGATACGCAGTATTTT	CAGGQAGLAGGTDTQYF
few	TRBV2	TRBJ1-5	NA	TGTGCCAGCAGTCCAGGGTTTAATAGCAATCAGCCCCAGCATTTT	CASSPGFNSNQPQHF
NA	TRBV29-1	TRBJ1-5	NA	TGCAGCGTCCTTGGGGAAGGGAATCAGCCCCAGCATTTT	CSVLGEGNQPQHF
NA	TRBV10-3	TRBJ2-6	TRBD1	TGTGCCATCAGTCGCTCGGACAGGGAAAGCTCTGGGGTCAACGTCCTGACTTTC	CAISRSDRESSGVNVLTF
many	TRBV7-6	TRBJ2-3	TRBD2	TGTGCCAGCAGCCTCGGCGGGGGAGGCGATACGCAGTATTTT	CASSLGGGGDTQYF
once	TRBV20-1	TRBJ2-3	TRBD2	TGCAGTGCTCAAGCCGGGACTAGCCGTGGGGGGTATTTT	CSAQAGTSRGGYF
NA	TRBV9	TRBJ1-5	TRBD1	TGTGCCAGCAGCGTAGGGGGGACAGGTAATCAGCCCCAGCATTTT	CASSVGGTGNQPQHF
many	TRBV19	TRBJ2-3	NA	TGTGCCAGTAGTTTTAGCAGAGATACGCAGTATTTT	CASSFSRDTQYF
NA	TRBV6-2/TRBV6-3	TRBJ1-3	NA	TGTGCCAGCAGTTACTCTCCGGACACGGACACCATATATTTT	CASSYSPDTDTIYF
few	TRBV12-3/TRBV12-4	TRBJ1-4	NA	TGTGCCAGCAGTTACGGGGGGGGGCCGGGTGAAAAACTGTTTTTT	CASSYGGGPGEKLFF
NA	TRBV12-5	TRBJ1-2	NA	TGTGCTAGTGGTTCCCCCGGCTATGGCTACACCTTC	CASGSPGYGYTF
NA	TRBV7-9	TRBJ1-2	TRBD1	TGTGCCAGCACCCTAGGGCCAGGGGGGGCCAGGAATGGCTACACCTTC	CASTLGPGGARNGYTF
few	TRBV7-9	TRBJ2-1	NA	TGTGCCAGCAGAACTGTGGGCAAGGGGCCCAACTACAATGAGCAGTTCTTC	CASRTVGKGPNYNEQFF
NA	TRBV7-2	TRBJ2-3	NA	TGTGCCAGCAGCTTAAATCGGCTCCTGGATACGCAGTATTTT	CASSLNRLLDTQYF
NA	TRBV7-9	TRBJ1-1	NA	TGTGCCAGCAGCTTATGGGTCAACTTGAACACTGAAGCTTTCTTT	CASSLWVNLNTEAFF
few	TRBV27	TRBJ1-1	NA	TGTGCCAGCAGAGTGCCAGGGATGAACACTGAAGCTTTCTTT	CASRVPGMNTEAFF
NA	TRBV6-6	TRBJ1-5	NA	TGTGCCAGCAGTTACGATGGTTCACGGCCCCAGCATTTT	CASSYDGSRPQHF
NA	TRBV6-5	TRBJ1-2	NA	TGTGCCAGCAGTTACTCGGACGGGGGCGCAGGTGGCTACACCTTC	CASSYSDGGAGGYTF